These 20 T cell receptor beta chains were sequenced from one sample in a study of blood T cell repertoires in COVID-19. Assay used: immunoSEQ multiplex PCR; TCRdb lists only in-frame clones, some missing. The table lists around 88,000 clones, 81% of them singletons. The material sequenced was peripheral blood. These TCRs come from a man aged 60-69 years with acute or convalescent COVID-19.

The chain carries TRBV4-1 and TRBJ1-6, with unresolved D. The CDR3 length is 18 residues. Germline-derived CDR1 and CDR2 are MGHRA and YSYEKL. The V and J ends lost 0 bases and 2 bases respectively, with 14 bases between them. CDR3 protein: CASSQDSVGNPYNSPLHF. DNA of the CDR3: TGCGCCAGCAGCCAAGATTCGGTCGGGAATCCCTATAATTCACCCCTCCACTTT.

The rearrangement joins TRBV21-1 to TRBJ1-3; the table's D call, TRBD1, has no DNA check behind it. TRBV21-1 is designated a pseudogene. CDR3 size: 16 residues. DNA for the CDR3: TGTGCCAGCAGCAGACCTCGGGACAGGCTAGGAAACACCATATATTTT. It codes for CASSRPRDRLGNTIYF.

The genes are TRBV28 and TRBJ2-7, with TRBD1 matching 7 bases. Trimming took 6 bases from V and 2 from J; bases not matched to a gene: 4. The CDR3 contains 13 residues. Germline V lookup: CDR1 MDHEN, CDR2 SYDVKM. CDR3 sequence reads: CASRRQGTYEQYF. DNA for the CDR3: TGTGCCAGCAGGCGACAGGGTACCTACGAGCAGTACTTC. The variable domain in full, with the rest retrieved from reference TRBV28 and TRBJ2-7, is DVKVTQSSRYLVKRTGEKVFLECVQDMDHENMFWYRQDPGLGLRLIYFSYDVKMKEKGDIPEGYSVSREKKERFSLILESASTNQTSMYLCASRRQGTYEQYFGPGTRLTVT.

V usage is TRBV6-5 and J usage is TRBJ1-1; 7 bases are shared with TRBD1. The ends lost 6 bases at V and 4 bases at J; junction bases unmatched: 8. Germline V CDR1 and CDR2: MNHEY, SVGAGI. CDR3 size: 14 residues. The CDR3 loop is CASRKPGGSTEAFF. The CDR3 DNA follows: TGTGCCAGCAGGAAACCAGGGGGTAGCACTGAAGCTTTCTTT.

The CDR3 region has the DNA TGTGCCAGCAGCCTAGACAGGGCTGCTGGAAACACCATATATTTT. Its protein is CASSLDRAAGNTIYF. This chain joins TRBV3-1 (or the pseudogene TRBV3-2) and TRBJ1-3; TRBD1 matches 7 bases. Germline V gives CDR1 LGHDT, CDR2 YNNKEL (reference sequence). The CDR3 has 15 residues. Trimming at V came to 4 bases and at J to 2 bases, leaving 5 bases not matched to a gene.

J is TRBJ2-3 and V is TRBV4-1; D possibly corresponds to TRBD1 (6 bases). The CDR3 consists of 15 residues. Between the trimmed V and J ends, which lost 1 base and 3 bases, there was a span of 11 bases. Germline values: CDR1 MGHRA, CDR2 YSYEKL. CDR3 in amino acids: CASSQGQVRTDTQYF. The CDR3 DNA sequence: TGCGCCAGCAGCCAAGGACAGGTTAGAACAGATACGCAGTATTTT.

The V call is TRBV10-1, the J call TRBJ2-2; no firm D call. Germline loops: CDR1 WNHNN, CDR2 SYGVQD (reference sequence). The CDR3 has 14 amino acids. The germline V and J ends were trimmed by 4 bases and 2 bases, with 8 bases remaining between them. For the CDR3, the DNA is TGCGCCAGCAGTGCTGGGCCAAACACCGGGGAGCTGTTTTTT. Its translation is CASSAGPNTGELFF.

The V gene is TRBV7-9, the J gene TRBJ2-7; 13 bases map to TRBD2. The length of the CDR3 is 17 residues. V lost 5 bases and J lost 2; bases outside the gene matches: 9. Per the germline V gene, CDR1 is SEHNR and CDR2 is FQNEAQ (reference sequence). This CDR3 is CASSRRTSGSGPYEQYF. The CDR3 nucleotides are TGTGCCAGCAGCCGGAGGACTAGCGGGAGTGGACCCTACGAGCAGTACTTC.

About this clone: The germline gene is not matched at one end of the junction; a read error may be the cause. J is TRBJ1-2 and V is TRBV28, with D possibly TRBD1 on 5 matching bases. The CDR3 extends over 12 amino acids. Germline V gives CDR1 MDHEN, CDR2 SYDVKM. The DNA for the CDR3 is TGTGCCACCAGTAGGCAGGGAGGCGGCTACACCTTC. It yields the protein CATSRQGGGYTF.

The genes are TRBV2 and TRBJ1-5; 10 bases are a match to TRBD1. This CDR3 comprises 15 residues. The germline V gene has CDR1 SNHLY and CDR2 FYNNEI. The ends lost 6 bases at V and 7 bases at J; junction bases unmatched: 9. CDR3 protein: CASSLEGQGIQPQHF. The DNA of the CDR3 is TGTGCCAGCAGCCTCGAGGGACAGGGGATACAGCCCCAGCATTTT.

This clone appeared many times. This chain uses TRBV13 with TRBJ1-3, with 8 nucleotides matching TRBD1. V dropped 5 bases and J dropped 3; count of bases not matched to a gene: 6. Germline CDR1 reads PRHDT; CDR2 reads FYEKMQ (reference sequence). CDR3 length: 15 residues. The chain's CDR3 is CASSGRTGFGNTIYF. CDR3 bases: TGTGCCAGCAGCGGCAGGACAGGGTTTGGAAACACCATATATTTT.

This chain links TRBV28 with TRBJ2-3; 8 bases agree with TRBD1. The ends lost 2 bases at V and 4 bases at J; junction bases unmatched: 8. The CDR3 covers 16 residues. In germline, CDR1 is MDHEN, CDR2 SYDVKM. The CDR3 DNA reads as TGTGCCAGCAGTTTAGTAAGCTCAGGGGGCGCAGATACGCAGTATTTT. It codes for CASSLVSSGGADTQYF.

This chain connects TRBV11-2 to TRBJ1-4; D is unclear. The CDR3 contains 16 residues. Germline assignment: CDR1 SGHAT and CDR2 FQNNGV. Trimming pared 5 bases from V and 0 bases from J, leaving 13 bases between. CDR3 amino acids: CASSVGWSPTNEKLFF. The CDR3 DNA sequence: TGTGCCAGCAGCGTCGGGTGGTCCCCAACTAATGAAAAACTGTTTTTT.

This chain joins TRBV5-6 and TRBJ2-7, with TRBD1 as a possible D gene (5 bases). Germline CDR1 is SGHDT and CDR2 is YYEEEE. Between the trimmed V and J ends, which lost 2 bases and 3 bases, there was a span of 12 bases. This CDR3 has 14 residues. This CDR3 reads CASSFRVTDYEQYF. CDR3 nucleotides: TGTGCCAGCAGCTTCAGGGTAACCGACTACGAGCAGTACTTC.

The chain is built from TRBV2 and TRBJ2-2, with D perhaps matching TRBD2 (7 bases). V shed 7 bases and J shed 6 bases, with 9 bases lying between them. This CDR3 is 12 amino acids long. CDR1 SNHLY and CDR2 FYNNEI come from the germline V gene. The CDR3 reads CASTGGSGELFF. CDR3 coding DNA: TGTGCCAGCACGGGGGGCTCCGGGGAGCTGTTTTTT.

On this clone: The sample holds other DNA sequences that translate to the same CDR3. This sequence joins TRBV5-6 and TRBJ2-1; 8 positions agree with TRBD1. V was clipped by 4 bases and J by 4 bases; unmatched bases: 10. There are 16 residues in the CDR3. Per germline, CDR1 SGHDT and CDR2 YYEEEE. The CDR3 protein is CASSQTGANLYNEQFF. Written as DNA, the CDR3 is TGTGCCAGCAGCCAGACAGGGGCGAACCTATACAATGAGCAGTTCTTC.

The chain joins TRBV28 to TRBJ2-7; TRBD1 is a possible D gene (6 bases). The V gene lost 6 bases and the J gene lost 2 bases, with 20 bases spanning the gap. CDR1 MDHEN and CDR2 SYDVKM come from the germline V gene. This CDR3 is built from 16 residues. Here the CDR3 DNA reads TGTGCCAGCAGGCCCAACAGGGAAGGATTCCCCTACGAGCAGTACTTC. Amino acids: CASRPNREGFPYEQYF.

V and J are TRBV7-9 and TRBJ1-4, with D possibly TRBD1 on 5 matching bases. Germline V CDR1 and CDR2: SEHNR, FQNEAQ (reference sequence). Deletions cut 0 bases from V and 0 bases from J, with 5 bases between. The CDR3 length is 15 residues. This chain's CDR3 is CASSLATATNEKLFF. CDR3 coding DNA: TGTGCCAGCAGCTTAGCGACAGCAACTAATGAAAAACTGTTTTTT. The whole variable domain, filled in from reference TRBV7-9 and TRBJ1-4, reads DTGVSQNPRHKITKRGQNVTFRCDPISEHNRLYWYRQTLGQGPEFLTYFQNEAQLEKSRLLSDRFSAERPKGSFSTLEIQRTEQGDSAMYLCASSLATATNEKLFFGSGTQLSVL.

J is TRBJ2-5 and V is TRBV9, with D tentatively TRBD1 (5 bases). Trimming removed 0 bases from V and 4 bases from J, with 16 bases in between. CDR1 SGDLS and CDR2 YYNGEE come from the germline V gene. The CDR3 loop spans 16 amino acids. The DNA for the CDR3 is TGTGCCAGCAGCGTAGACCCAGGGAACCGAGGAGAGACCCAGTACTTC. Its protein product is CASSVDPGNRGETQYF. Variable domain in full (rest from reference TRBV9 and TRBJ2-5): DSGVTQTPKHLITATGQRVTLRCSPRSGDLSVYWYQQSLDQGLQFLIQYYNGEERAKGNILERFSAQQFPDLHSELNLSSLELGDSALYFCASSVDPGNRGETQYFGPGTRLLVL.

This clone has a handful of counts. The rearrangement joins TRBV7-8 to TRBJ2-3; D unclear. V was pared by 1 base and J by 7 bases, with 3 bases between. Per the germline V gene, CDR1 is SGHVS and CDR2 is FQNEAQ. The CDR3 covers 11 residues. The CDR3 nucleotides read TGTGCCAGCAGCTTAGTAAATACGCAGTATTTT. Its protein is CASSLVNTQYF.